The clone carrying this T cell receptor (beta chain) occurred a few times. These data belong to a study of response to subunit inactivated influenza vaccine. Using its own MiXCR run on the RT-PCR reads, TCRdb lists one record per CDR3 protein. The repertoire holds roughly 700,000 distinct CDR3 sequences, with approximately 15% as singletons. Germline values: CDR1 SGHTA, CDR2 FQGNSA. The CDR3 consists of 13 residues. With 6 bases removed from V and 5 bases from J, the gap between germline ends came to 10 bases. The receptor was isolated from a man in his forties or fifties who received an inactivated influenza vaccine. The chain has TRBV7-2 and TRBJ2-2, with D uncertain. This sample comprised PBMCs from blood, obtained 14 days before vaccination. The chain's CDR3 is CASRQESTGELFF. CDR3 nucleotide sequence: TGTGCCAGCAGACAAGAGAGTACCGGGGAGCTGTTTTTT. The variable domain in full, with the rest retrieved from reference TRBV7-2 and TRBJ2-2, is GAGVSQSPSNKVTEKGKDVELRCDPISGHTALYWYRQSLGQGLEFLIYFQGNSAPDKSGLPSDRFSAERTGGSVSTLTIQRTQQEDSAVYLCASRQESTGELFFGEGSRLTVL.